These T cell receptor beta chains were read from a single sample in a study of blood T cells in healthy people across ages. TCRdb analysed the 5' RACE reads with MiXCR anew, one entry per CDR3 protein. The sample consists of about 2 million distinct CDR3 sequences, 49% of them appearing once. Sequenced: blood. Receptors were obtained from a woman aged 40 to 49 in good health. CDR3s leave out the opening cysteine and the closing phenylalanine or tryptophan.

v_gene: TRBV9
j_gene: TRBJ2-1
CDR3aa: ASSPGERGPFGEF

v_gene: TRBV7-9
j_gene: TRBJ2-7
CDR3aa: ASSLDGTLSYEQY

v_gene: TRBV7-8
j_gene: TRBJ2-1
CDR3aa: ASSPRVSSYNEQF

v_gene: TRBV6-5
j_gene: TRBJ2-7
CDR3aa: ASSPVVYNEQY

v_gene: TRBV11-2
j_gene: TRBJ1-1
CDR3aa: ASSRTGQAF

v_gene: TRBV6-2/TRBV6-3
j_gene: TRBJ2-6
CDR3aa: ASSYISGRTGANVLT

v_gene: TRBV19
j_gene: TRBJ2-5
CDR3aa: ASSAGTGVSVERKTQY

v_gene: TRBV6-1
j_gene: TRBJ2-4
CDR3aa: ASRWVAKNIQY

v_gene: TRBV5-1
j_gene: TRBJ2-7
CDR3aa: ASSSGVGGKYEQY

v_gene: TRBV4-2
j_gene: TRBJ2-3
CDR3aa: ASSQVQGYDTQY